Detailed here is one T cell receptor (beta chain). Method: immunoSEQ multiplex PCR; TCRdb's copy keeps in-frame clones and lacks some. This sample has 250,000 to 350,000 clones, with approximately 86% found just once. Germline lookup yields CDR1 MNHEY and CDR2 SVGEGT. V lost 7 bases and J 6 bases, leaving 21 bases between the germline ends. The CDR3 has 15 amino acids. This entry is derived from a study of blood T cell repertoires in COVID-19. The chain recombines TRBV6-2 or TRBV6-3 with TRBJ1-1, with D perhaps TRBD1 (6 bases). This sequence originates from a man aged 18 to 30 with active or convalescent COVID-19. Sequences were obtained from peripheral blood. The DNA for the CDR3 is TGTGCCAGCATCCCTCGGACAGCCCGGGAGGCTGAAGCTTTCTTT. This gives the protein CASIPRTAREAEAFF.